This T cell receptor beta chain was sequenced during a study of OX40 agonist ivuxolimab in advanced cancers. Study overall: Of mixed ages from about 20 to 90 and averaging roughly 60 years, the group was 65% to 85% male. Of the participants, 35% to 50% had some prior anti-PD-1, anti-PD-L1 or anti-CTLA-4 therapy, which was allowed.

This clone showed up just a few times. Patients who had autoimmune disease history or got systemic immunosuppression were left out. The data were produced by immunoSEQ multiplex PCR, yet TCRdb's version contains in-frame clones alone and is incomplete. Here the sample spans over 40,000 clones, around 80% being singletons. CDR3 size: 13 residues. CDR1 is LNHNV, CDR2 YYDKDF, per germline (reference sequence). The trim removed 4 bases at V and 6 bases at J, leaving 3 bases unmatched. The sequencing here drew on CD4+ or CD8+ T cells sorted from blood, taken in a trial of the OX40 agonist ivuxolimab. This TCR was recovered from an adult with an advanced solid tumor such as melanoma, head and neck, liver or kidney cancer. The chain couples TRBV15 to TRBJ1-2; 9 bases agree with TRBD1. The CDR3 here is CATSIGTGNGYTF. In DNA, the CDR3 is TGTGCCACCAGCATCGGGACAGGGAATGGCTACACCTTC.